This T cell receptor beta chain derives from a study of T cell repertoires in cytomegalovirus infection. Across the whole study: The authors relied on CMV epitopes, both recently identified HLA-C-restricted and well-studied HLA-B-restricted.

Whole-study findings and limits: Predominance within the ex vivo response was attributable to HLA-C-restricted CMV-specific TCR beta clonotypes.

This clonotype was detected only a few times. The antigen remains unidentified. The CDR3 extends over 14 amino acids. V lost 3 bases and J 2 bases, leaving 11 bases between the germline ends. TCRdb analysed the reads with MiXCR anew, one entry per CDR3 protein. The table has 60,000 to 80,000 distinct CDR3 sequences, roughly a fifth seen once. The source of this sequence is a human donor in good health (CMV status not recorded). Some clones in this sample may be carry-over from other donors' samples. The source was CD8+ T cells from cultured PBMCs, collected from culture after CMV antigen stimulation. The V gene is TRBV12-3 or TRBV12-4, the J gene TRBJ2-7; the D is unclear. The CDR3 sequence: CASSFGTSPYEQYF. The CDR3 nucleotides are TGTGCCAGCAGTTTTGGTACAAGCCCCTACGAGCAGTACTTC.